These 2 T cell receptor beta chains were sequenced from one sample in a study of vaccination and CD4 T cells after COVID-19. For these receptors, no antigen is known. Documented treatment: approximately 9-day PBMC culture with coronavirus spike peptide pools or control peptides (ViraFEST assay). Sequencing of the DNA from cultured CD4+ T cells was carried out with the Oncomine TCR Beta short-read assay. One entry per CDR3 protein, called by TCRdb with MiXCR from the PCR reads. The table lists 15,000 or so distinct CDR3 sequences, 45% to 65% of them singletons, with 10% to 15% in the top ten. The sample was CD4+ T cells from blood, cultured in vitro. These receptors were collected from a human donor who had recovered from COVID-19.

The genes are TRBV6-1 and TRBJ2-3; the D gene is possibly TRBD2 (6 bases). The length of the CDR3 is 13 residues. V dropped 6 bases and J dropped 1 base, with 8 bases sitting between them. The germline V gene has CDR1 MNHNS and CDR2 SASEGT. The CDR3 nucleotides read TGTGCCAGCAGGGGCGGGGGCACAGATACGCAGTATTTT. Protein: CASRGGGTDTQYF.

This rearrangement joins TRBV7-9 to TRBJ1-3; TRBD1 is a possible D gene (5 bases). CDR3 size: 17 residues. Germline V gene lookup returns CDR1 SEHNR and CDR2 FQNEAQ (reference sequence). Trimming removed 5 bases at V and 6 bases at J, with 23 bases between. CDR3 bases: TGTGCCAGCAGCCCGACTACGGGGCGCCGGGAAGTAAACACCATATATTTT. This codes for CASSPTTGRREVNTIYF.